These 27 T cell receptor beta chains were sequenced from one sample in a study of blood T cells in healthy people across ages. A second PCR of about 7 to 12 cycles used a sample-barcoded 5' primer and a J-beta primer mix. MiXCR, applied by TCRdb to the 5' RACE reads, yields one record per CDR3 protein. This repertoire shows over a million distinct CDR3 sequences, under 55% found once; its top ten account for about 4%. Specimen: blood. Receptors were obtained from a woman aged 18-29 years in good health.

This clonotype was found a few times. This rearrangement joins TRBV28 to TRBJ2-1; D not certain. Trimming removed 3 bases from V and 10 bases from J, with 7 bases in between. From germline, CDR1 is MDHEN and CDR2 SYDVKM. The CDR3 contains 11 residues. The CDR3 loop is CASSFREEQFF. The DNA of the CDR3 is TGTGCCAGCAGTTTTAGGGAAGAGCAGTTCTTC. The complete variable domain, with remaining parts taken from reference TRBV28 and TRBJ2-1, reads DVKVTQSSRYLVKRTGEKVFLECVQDMDHENMFWYRQDPGLGLRLIYFSYDVKMKEKGDIPEGYSVSREKKERFSLILESASTNQTSMYLCASSFREEQFFGPGTRLTVL.

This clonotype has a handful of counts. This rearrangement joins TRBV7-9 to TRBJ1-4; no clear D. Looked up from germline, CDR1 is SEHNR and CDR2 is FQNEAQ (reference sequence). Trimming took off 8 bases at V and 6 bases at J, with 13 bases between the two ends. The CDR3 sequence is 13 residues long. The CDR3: CASGGSGDEKLFF. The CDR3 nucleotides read TGTGCCAGCGGTGGCTCCGGGGATGAAAAACTGTTTTTT.

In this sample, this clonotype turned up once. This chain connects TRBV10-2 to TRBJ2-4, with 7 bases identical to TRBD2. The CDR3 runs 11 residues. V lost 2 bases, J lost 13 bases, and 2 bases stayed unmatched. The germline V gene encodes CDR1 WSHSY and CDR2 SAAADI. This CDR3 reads CASSELGGQYF. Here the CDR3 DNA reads TGCGCCAGCAGTGAGCTGGGGGGGCAGTACTTC.

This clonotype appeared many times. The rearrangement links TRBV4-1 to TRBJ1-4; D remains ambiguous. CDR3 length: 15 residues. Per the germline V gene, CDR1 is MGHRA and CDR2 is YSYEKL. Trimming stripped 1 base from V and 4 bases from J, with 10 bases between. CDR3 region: CASSQVGFGNEKLFF. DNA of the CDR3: TGCGCCAGCAGCCAAGTTGGTTTCGGTAATGAAAAACTGTTTTTT.

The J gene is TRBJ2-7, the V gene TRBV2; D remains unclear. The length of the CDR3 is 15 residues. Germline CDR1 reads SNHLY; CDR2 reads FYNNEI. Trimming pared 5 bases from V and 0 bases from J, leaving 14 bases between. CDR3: CASSLLEGLSYEQYF. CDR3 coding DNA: TGTGCCAGCAGTCTTCTAGAAGGCCTCTCCTACGAGCAGTACTTC.

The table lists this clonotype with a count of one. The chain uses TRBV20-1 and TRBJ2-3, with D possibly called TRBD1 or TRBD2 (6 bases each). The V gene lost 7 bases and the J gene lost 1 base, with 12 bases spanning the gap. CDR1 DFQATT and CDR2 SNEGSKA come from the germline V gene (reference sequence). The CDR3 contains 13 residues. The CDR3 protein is CSGKGGGTDTQYF. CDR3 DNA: TGCAGTGGGAAGGGGGGAGGCACAGATACGCAGTATTTT.

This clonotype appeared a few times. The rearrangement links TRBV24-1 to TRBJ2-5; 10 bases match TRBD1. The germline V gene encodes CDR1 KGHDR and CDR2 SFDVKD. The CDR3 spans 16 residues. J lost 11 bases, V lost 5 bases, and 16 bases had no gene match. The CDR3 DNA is TGTGCCACCAGTGTTCCGACAGGGGGCCACGGGAATGAGCAGTACTTC. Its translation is CATSVPTGGHGNEQYF.

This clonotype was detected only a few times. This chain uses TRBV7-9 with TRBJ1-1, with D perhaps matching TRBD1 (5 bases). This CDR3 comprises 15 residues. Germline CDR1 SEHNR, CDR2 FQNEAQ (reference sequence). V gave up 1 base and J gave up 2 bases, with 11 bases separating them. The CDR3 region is CASSLVRGRNTEAFF. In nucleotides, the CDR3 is TGTGCCAGCAGCTTAGTGCGGGGCCGAAACACTGAAGCTTTCTTT.

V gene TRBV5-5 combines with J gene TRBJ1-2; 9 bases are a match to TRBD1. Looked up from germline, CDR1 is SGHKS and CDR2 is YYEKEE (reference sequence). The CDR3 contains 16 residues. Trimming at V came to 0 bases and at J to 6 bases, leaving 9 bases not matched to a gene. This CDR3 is CASSLGVLTGGDGYTF. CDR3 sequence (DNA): TGTGCCAGCAGCTTGGGGGTCTTAACAGGGGGCGATGGCTACACCTTC.

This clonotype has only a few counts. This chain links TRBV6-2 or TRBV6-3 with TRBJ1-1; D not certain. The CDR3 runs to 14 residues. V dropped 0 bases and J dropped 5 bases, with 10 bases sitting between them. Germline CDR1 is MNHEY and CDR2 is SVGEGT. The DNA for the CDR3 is TGTGCCAGCAGTTACTCGGGGAGTCGTACTGAAGCTTTCTTT. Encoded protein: CASSYSGSRTEAFF.

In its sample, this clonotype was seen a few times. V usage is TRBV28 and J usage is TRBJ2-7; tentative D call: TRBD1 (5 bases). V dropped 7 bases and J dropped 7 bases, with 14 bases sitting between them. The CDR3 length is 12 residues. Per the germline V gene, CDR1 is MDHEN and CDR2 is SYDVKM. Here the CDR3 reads CASTVGPAEQYF. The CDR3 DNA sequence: TGTGCCAGCACCGTGGGGCCGGCGGAGCAGTACTTC.

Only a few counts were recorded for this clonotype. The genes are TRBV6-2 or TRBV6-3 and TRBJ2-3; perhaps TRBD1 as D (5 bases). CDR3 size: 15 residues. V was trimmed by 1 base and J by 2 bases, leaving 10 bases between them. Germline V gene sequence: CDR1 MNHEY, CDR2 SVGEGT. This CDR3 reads CASSYLDKDTDTQYF. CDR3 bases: TGTGCCAGCAGTTACTTGGACAAGGACACAGATACGCAGTATTTT.

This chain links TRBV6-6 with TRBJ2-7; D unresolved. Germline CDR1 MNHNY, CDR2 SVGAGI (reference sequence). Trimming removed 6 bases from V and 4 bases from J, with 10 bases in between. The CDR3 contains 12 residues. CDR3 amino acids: CASRPQAYEQYF. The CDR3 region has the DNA TGTGCCAGCAGGCCCCAGGCATACGAGCAGTACTTC.

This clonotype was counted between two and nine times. CDR3 region: CSAEAGGPYNEQFF. CDR3 nucleotides: TGCAGTGCAGAAGCGGGAGGCCCCTACAATGAGCAGTTCTTC. The chain carries TRBV20-1 and TRBJ2-1; 9 bases align to TRBD2. The germline gives CDR1 DFQATT, CDR2 SNEGSKA (reference sequence). Trimming at V came to 6 bases and at J to 2 bases, leaving 5 bases not matched to a gene. The CDR3 has 14 amino acids.

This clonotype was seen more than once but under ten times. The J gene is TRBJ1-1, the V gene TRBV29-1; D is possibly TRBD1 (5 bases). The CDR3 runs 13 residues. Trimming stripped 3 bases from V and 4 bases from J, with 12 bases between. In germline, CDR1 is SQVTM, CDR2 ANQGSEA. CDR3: CSVDRQGSTEAFF. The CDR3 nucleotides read TGCAGCGTTGATCGTCAGGGAAGCACTGAAGCTTTCTTT. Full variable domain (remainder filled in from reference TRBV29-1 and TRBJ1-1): SAVISQKPSRDICQRGTSLTIQCQVDSQVTMMFWYRQQPGQSLTLIATANQGSEATYESGFVIDKFPISRPNLTFSTLTVSNMSPEDSSIYLCSVDRQGSTEAFFGQGTRLTVV.

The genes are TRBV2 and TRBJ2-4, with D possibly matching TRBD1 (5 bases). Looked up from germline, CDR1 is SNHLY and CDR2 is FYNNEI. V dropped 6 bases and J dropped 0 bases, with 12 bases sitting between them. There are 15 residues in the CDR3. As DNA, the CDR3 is TGTGCCAGCAGGCTCAGGGAACTAGCCAAAAACATTCAGTACTTC. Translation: CASRLRELAKNIQYF. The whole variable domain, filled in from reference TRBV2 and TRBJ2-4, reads EPEVTQTPSHQVTQMGQEVILRCVPISNHLYFYWYRQILGQKVEFLVSFYNNEISEKSEIFDDQFSVERPDGSNFTLKIRSTKLEDSAMYFCASRLRELAKNIQYFGAGTRLSVL.

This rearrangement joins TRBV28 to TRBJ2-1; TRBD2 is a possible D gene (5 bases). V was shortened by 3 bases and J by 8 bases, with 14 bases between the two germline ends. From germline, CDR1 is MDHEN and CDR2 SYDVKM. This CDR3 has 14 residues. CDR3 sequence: CASSFLSLEDEQFF. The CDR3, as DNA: TGTGCCAGCAGTTTCCTCTCACTAGAGGATGAGCAGTTCTTC.

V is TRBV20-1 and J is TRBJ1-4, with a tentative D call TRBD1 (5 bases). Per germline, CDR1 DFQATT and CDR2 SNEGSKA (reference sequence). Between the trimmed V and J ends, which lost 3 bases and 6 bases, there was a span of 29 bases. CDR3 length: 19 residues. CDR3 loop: CSARGPGSATREGDEKLFF. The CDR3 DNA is TGCAGTGCTAGGGGTCCAGGGAGCGCTACCAGGGAAGGAGATGAAAAACTGTTTTTT.

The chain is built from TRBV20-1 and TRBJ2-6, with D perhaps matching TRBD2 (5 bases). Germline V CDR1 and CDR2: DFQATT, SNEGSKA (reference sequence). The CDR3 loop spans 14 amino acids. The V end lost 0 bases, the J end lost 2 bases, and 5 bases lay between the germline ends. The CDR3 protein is CSARDGTGANVLTF. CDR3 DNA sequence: TGCAGTGCTAGAGACGGGACTGGGGCCAACGTCCTGACTTTC.

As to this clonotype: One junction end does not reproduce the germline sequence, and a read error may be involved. As DNA, the CDR3 is TGTGTCAGCAGTTTCTTGGGACAGCAAGTTACTGAAGCTTTCTTT. Its translation: CVSSFLGQQVTEAFF. The genes are TRBV6-5 and TRBJ1-1; 7 nucleotides align to TRBD1. This CDR3 region has 15 residues. Per the germline V gene, CDR1 is MNHEY and CDR2 is SVGAGI.

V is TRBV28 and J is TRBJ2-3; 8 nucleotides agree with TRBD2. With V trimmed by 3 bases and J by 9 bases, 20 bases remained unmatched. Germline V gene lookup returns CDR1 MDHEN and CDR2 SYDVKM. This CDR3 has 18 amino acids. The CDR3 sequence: CASSLSLPSSGSVGTQYF. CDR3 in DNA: TGTGCCAGCAGTTTGTCCCTCCCTTCGAGCGGGAGTGTAGGCACGCAGTATTTT. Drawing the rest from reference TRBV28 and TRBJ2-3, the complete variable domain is DVKVTQSSRYLVKRTGEKVFLECVQDMDHENMFWYRQDPGLGLRLIYFSYDVKMKEKGDIPEGYSVSREKKERFSLILESASTNQTSMYLCASSLSLPSSGSVGTQYFGPGTRLTVL.

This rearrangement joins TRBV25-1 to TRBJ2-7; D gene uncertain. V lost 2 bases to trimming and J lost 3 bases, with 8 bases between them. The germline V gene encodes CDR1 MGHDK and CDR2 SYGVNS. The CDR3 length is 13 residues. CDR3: CASSEETYYEQYF. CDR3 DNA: TGTGCCAGCAGTGAAGAGACTTACTACGAGCAGTACTTC.

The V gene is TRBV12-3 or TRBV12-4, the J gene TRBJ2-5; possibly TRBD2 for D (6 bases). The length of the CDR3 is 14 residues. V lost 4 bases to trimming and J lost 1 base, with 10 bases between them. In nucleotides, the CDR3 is TGTGCCAGCAGTTCCGGGGGAGTCCAAGAGACCCAGTACTTC. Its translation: CASSSGGVQETQYF.

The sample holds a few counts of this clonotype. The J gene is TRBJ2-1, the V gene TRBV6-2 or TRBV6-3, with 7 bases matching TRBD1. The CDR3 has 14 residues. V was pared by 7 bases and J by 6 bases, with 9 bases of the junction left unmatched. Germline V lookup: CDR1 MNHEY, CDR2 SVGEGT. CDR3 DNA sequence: TGTGCCAGCAAGATGAACAGGGGTGTCAATGAGCAGTTCTTC. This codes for CASKMNRGVNEQFF.

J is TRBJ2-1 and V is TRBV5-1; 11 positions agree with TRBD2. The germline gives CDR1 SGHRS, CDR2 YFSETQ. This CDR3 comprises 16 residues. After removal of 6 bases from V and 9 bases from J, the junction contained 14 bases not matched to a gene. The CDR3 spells CASKYSGRALVSEQFF. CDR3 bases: TGCGCCAGCAAATATAGCGGGAGGGCGTTGGTTAGTGAGCAGTTCTTC.

For the CDR3, the DNA is TGTGCCAGCAGAACTAGCGGGGGGGCCCCAGATACGCAGTATTTT. Its protein is CASRTSGGAPDTQYF. The rearrangement uses TRBV6-5 and TRBJ2-3; 13 bases fit TRBD2. V was pared by 6 bases and J by 4 bases, with 4 bases of the junction left unmatched. CDR3 length: 15 residues. The V gene's germline CDR1 is MNHEY and CDR2 SVGAGI.

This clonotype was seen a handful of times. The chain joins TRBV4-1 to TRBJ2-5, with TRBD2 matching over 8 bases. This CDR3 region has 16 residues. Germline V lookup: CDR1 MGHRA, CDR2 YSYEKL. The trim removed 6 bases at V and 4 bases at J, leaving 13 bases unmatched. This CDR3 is CASRLSSGALLETQYF. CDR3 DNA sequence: TGCGCCAGCAGACTCAGTAGCGGGGCCCTCCTAGAGACCCAGTACTTC.